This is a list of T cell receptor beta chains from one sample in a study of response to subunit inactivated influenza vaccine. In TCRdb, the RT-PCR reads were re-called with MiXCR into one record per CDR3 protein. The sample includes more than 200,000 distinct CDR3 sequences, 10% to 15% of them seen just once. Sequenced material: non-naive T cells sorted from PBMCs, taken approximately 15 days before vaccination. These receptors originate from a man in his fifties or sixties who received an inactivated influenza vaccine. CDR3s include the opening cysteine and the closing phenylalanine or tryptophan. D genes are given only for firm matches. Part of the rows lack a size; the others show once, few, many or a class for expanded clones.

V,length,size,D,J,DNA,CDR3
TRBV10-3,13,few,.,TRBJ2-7,TGTGCCATCAGTCTTTCCCCCCGGGACGAGCAGTACTTC,CAISLSPRDEQYF
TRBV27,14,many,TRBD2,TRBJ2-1,TGTGCCAGCAGGGGACTAGCGGGAGGTAGTGAGCAGTTCTTC,CASRGLAGGSEQFF
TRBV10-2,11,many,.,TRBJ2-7,TGCGCCAGCAGTGAAGGCTACGAGCAGTACTTC,CASSEGYEQYF
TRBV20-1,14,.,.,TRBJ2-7,TGCAGTGCTGGGTCCCCCGCGGACCTCTACGAGCAGTACTTC,CSAGSPADLYEQYF
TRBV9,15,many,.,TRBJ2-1,TGTGCCAGCAGCGTAGTGGGGGGGCCCTACAATGAGCAGTTCTTC,CASSVVGGPYNEQFF
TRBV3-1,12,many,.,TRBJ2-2,TGTGCCAGCAGCCGTGGCACCGGGGAGCTGTTTTTT,CASSRGTGELFF
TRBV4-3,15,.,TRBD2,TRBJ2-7,TGCGCCAGCAGCCAAAGTAGCGGGACCATCTACGAGCAGTACTTC,CASSQSSGTIYEQYF
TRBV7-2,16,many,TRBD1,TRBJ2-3,TGTGCCAGCAGAAGTACTGGGACAGTTAGCACAGATACGCAGTATTTT,CASRSTGTVSTDTQYF
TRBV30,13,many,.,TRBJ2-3,TGTGCCTGGAGTGCGGGAATCACAGATACGCAGTATTTT,CAWSAGITDTQYF
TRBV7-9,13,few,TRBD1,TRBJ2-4,TGTGCCAGCAGCCCAGACAGGGAAAACATTCAGTACTTC,CASSPDRENIQYF
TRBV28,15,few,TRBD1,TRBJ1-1,TGTGCCAGCAGTTCTACGGACAGGGCGAACACTGAAGCTTTCTTT,CASSSTDRANTEAFF
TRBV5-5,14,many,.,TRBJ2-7,TGTGCCAGCAGCGCTAAGGACAGTTACTACGAGCAGTACTTC,CASSAKDSYYEQYF
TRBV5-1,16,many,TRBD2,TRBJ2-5,TGCGCCAGCAGCTTCGGGACTAGCGACTTACAAGAGACCCAGTACTTC,CASSFGTSDLQETQYF
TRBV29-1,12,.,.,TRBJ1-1,TGCAGCGTTGAAGGGGGGGGGCCTGAAGCTTTCTTT,CSVEGGGPEAFF
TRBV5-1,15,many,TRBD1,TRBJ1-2,TGCGCCAGCAGCTTGGACCGGGACAGGGAACATGGCTACACCTTC,CASSLDRDREHGYTF
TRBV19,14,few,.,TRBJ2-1,TGTGCCAGCGGGGGAAGACAGGGTGCGCGTGAGCAGTTCTTC,CASGGRQGAREQFF
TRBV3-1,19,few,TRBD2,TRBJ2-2,TGTGCCAGCAGCCAAGATATGCGGCTAGCGGGGCCGAACACCGGGGAGCTGTTTTTT,CASSQDMRLAGPNTGELFF
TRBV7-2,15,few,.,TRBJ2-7,TGTGCCAGCAGCTTTGGAGTGAGTCCTTCCTACGAGCAGTACTTC,CASSFGVSPSYEQYF
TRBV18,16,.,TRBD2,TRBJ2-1,TGTGCCAGCTCACCTCCTATGCGGGGGGGCTCGGATGAGCAGTTCTTC,CASSPPMRGGSDEQFF
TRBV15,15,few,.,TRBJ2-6,TGTGCCACCAGCAGAGATAGGGTTGGGGCCAACGTCCTGACTTTC,CATSRDRVGANVLTF
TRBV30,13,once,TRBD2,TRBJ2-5,TGTGCCTGGGAAGGACGGGGGGGAGAGACCCAGTACTTC,CAWEGRGGETQYF
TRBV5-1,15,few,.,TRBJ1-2,TGCGCCAGCAGCCCCAGTCCGGGACCGCTCTATGGCTACACCTTC,CASSPSPGPLYGYTF
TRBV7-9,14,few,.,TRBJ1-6,TGTGCCAGCAGCTTCCCGGGACGCAATTCACCCCTCCACTTT,CASSFPGRNSPLHF
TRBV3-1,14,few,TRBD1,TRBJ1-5,TGTGCCAGCAGCCGCGGACAGGCCGATCAGCCCCAGCATTTT,CASSRGQADQPQHF
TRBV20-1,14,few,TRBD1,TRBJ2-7,TGCAGTGCTAGATTGGGACAGGGGTCTCCTGAGCAGTACTTC,CSARLGQGSPEQYF
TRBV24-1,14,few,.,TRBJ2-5,TGTGCCACCAGTGAGCGGGACCTATTTGGGTCCCAGTACTTC,CATSERDLFGSQYF
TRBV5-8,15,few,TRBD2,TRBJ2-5,TGTGCCAGCAGAACTAGCGGGGGCTTCCAAGAGACCCAGTACTTC,CASRTSGGFQETQYF
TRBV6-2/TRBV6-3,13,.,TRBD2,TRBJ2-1,TGTGCCAGCCGGGAGGTGGGTGTAAATGAGCAGTTCTTC,CASREVGVNEQFF
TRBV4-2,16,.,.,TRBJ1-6,TGTGCCAGCAGCCAAGATCCAGGGGTCAATAATTCACCCCTCCACTTT,CASSQDPGVNNSPLHF
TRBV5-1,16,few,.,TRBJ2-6,TGCGCCAGCAGCTCCGGGGGGACATCTGGGGCCAACGTCCTGACTTTC,CASSSGGTSGANVLTF
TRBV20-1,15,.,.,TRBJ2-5,TGCAGTGCTAGAGATGAATGGCAGAACCAAGAGACCCAGTACTTC,CSARDEWQNQETQYF
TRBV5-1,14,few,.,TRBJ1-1,TGCGCCAGCAGCTCGGACAGCTGGAGTACTGAAGCTTTCTTT,CASSSDSWSTEAFF
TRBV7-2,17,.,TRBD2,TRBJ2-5,TGTGCCAGCAGCCCTTCCTCGGCTAGCGGGACCCGAGAGACCCAGTGCTTC,CASSPSSASGTRETQCF
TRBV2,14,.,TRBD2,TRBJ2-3,TGTGCCAGCAGTGTAGCGGGCGGAACAGATACGCAGTATTTT,CASSVAGGTDTQYF
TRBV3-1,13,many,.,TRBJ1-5,TGTGCCAGCAGCCAAGGACAGAATCAGCCCCAGCATTTT,CASSQGQNQPQHF
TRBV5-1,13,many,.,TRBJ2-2,TGCGCCAGCAGCTTCAGAGATACCGGGGAGCTGTTTTTT,CASSFRDTGELFF
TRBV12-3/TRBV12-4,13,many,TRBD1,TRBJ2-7,TGTGCCAGCAGCCGGGACAGGTCCTACGAGCAGTACTTC,CASSRDRSYEQYF
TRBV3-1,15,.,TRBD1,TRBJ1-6,TGTGCCAGCAGCCCCCGGGACAGCCTTAATTCACCCCTCCACTTT,CASSPRDSLNSPLHF
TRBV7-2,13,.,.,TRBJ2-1,TGTGCCAGCAGCCTTTCCACTAGGGAGGTACGGGTCTTC,CASSLSTREVRVF
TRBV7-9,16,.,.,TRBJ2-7,TGTGCCAGCAGCTTCCCGATGGGGCAGAACTCCTACGAGCAGTACTTC,CASSFPMGQNSYEQYF
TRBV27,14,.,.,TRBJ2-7,TGTGCCAGCAGTTTATCGGGGTTATCCTACGAGCAGTACTTC,CASSLSGLSYEQYF
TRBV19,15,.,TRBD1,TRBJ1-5,TGTGCCAGTAGTACCACCGACAGGGGTGGTCAGCCCCAGCATTTT,CASSTTDRGGQPQHF
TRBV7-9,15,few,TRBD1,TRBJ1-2,TGTGCCAGCAGCTTGCAGATGGACAGGCGAGGAGGCTACACCTTC,CASSLQMDRRGGYTF
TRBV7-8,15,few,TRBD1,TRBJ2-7,TGTGCCAGCAGCCCGAGACGACAGGGGGCCCACGAGCAGTACTTC,CASSPRRQGAHEQYF
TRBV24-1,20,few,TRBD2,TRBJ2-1,TGTGCCACCAGTGATACCGGACTAGCGGGAGGACCTTGGGAATACAATGAGCAGTTCTTC,CATSDTGLAGGPWEYNEQFF
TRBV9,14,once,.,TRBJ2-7,TGTGCCAGCAGCGTAGGGACGGGCCCCTACGAGCAGTACTTC,CASSVGTGPYEQYF
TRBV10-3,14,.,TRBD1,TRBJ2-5,TGTGCCATCAGTGATCGGGACAGCCAAGAGACCCAGTACTTC,CAISDRDSQETQYF
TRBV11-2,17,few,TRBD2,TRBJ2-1,TGTGCCAGCAGACAGAGTGGGGGACTAGCGGCCAACAATGAGCAGTTCTTC,CASRQSGGLAANNEQFF
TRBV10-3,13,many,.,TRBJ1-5,TGTGCCATAGCCGACCTAAACAATCAGCCCCAGCATTTT,CAIADLNNQPQHF